This T cell receptor (beta chain) was documented in a study of blood T cell repertoires in COVID-19. Background on the study: Both acute and convalescent COVID-19 samples were obtained from the United States, Italy and Spain. From T cells, B-cell-depleted T cells, or PBMCs came the material, which was cDNA or gDNA.

Which cohort a participant joined came from the clinical history participants gave. V lost 6 bases and J lost 4, with 10 bases in between. This CDR3 spans 13 amino acids. Germline V CDR1 and CDR2: SEHNR, FQNEAQ (reference sequence). TCRdb keeps only in-frame clones here, not all; method: immunoSEQ multiplex PCR. This table holds about 240,000 clones, approximately 83% found once. The specimen was PBMCs or T cells enriched from blood (not recorded which). The chain is built from TRBV7-9 and TRBJ2-1; D unclear. This receptor was obtained from a woman aged 40 to 49 with acute COVID-19. In DNA form, the CDR3 reads TGTGCCAGCAGACAGATGGAATACAATGAGCAGTTCTTC. It translates to CASRQMEYNEQFF.